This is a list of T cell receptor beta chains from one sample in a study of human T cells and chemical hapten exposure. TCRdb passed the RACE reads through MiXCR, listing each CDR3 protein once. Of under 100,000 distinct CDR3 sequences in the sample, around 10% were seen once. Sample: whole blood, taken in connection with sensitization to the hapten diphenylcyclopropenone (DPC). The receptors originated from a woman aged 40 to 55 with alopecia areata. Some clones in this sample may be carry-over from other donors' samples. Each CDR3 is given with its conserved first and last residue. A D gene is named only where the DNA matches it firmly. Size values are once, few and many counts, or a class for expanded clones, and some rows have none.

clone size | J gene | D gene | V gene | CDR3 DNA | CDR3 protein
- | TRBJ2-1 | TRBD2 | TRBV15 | TGTGCCACCAGCAGCGTATTTGCGGGGGTTTTCGGCGAGCAGTTCTTC | CATSSVFAGVFGEQFF
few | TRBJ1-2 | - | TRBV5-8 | TGTGCCAGCAGCTTGGTTACGGGATCCTATGGCTACACCTTC | CASSLVTGSYGYTF
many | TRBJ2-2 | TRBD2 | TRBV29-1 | TGCAGCGTTTCCCTAGCGGCAGGCGGGGAGCTGTTTTTT | CSVSLAAGGELFF
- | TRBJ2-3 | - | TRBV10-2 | TGCGCCAGCAATGAACGGCTCAACACAGATACGCAGTATTTT | CASNERLNTDTQYF
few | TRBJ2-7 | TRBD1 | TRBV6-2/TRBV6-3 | TGTGCCAGCAGATCCTCGGGACAGGGGGAAAAGCAGTACTTC | CASRSSGQGEKQYF
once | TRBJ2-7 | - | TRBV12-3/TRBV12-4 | TGTGCCAGCAGTTACCAGGGCCCCTACGAGCAGTACTTC | CASSYQGPYEQYF
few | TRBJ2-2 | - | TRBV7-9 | TGTGCCAGCAGGCAGAACACCGGGGAGCTGTTTTTT | CASRQNTGELFF
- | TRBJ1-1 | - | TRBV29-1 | TGTTCGTCGAGGGGTTCCACTGAAGCTTTCTTT | CSSRGSTEAFF
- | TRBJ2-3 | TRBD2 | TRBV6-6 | TGTGCCAGCACCCTACCGGGACTAGCGGGGGGCGGAGATACGCAGTATTTT | CASTLPGLAGGGDTQYF
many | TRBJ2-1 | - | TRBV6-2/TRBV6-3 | TGTGCCAGCAGTCCGCGACTAGATGTGAATGAGCAGTTCTTC | CASSPRLDVNEQFF
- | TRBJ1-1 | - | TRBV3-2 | TGTGCCAGCAGCCAAGATATCGAGTTAACACCACCGCGGATGAACACTGAAGCTTTCTTT | CASSQDIELTPPRMNTEAFF
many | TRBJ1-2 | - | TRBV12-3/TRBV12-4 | TGTGCCAGCAGCCCCATCGGGGCGCGGGGCTACACCTTC | CASSPIGARGYTF
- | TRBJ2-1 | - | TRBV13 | TGTGCCAGCAGCTTGTCGTCGAGACAAAACTACAATGAGCAGTTCTTC | CASSLSSRQNYNEQFF
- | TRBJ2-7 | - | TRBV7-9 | TGTGCCAGCAGTCCTACCCTGCTGGGGGGCGAGCAGTACTTC | CASSPTLLGGEQYF
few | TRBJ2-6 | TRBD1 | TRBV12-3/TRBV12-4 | TGTGCCAGCAGCCCAACCGTCGGGCAGGGGGTAACTGGGGCCAACGTCCTGACTTTC | CASSPTVGQGVTGANVLTF
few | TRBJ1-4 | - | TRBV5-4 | TGTGCCAGCAGCTTGGCTCAGAATGAAAAACTGTTTTTT | CASSLAQNEKLFF
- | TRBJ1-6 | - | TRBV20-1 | TGCAGTGCTAGAAAAGGGCGGGGGGCAGCTAATTCACCCCTCCACTTT | CSARKGRGAANSPLHF
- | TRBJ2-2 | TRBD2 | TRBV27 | TGTGCCAGCAAGGGATTCGGGCTAGCGGGAGGGTCGAACACCGGGGAGCTGTTTTTT | CASKGFGLAGGSNTGELFF
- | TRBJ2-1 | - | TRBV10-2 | TGCGCCAGCAGCCGAGTCCGGGCCGATAATGGCGAGCAGTTCTTC | CASSRVRADNGEQFF
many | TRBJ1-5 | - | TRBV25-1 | TGTGCCAGCATTCCTCTAGGCGGCAATCAGCCCCAGCATTTT | CASIPLGGNQPQHF
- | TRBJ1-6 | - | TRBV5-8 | TGTGCCAGCAGCTTCCCCCGGCAGGTTCTTTATTCACCCCTCCACTTT | CASSFPRQVLYSPLHF
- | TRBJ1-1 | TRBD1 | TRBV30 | TGTGCCTGGAGCGGCAGGGGGATGACTGAAGCTTTCTTT | CAWSGRGMTEAFF
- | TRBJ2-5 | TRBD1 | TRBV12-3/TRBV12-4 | TGTGCCAGCAGTCCGGGACAGATCCAAGAGACCCAGTACTTC | CASSPGQIQETQYF
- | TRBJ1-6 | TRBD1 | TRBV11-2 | TGTGCCAGCAGCCCCAGCGGGACAGGGGGCATGGGGTCACCCCTCCACTTT | CASSPSGTGGMGSPLHF
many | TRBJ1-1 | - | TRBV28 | TGTGCGGTGGGGGGCAGGGGATTGAACACTGAAGCTTTCTTT | CAVGGRGLNTEAFF
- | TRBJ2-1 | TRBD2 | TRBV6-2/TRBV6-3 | TGTGCCAGCAGCCTCCTAGCGGCAGCCTACAATGAGCAGTTCTTC | CASSLLAAAYNEQFF
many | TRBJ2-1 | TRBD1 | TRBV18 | TGTGCCAGCCGTTCGGGACAGGGAATCAATGAGCAGTTCTTC | CASRSGQGINEQFF
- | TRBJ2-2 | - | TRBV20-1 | TGCAGTGCTAGAGATAGCAGGGGTGCGGACACCGGGGAGCTGTTTTTT | CSARDSRGADTGELFF
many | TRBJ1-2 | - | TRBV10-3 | TGTGCCATCAGTGAGAAGAATTGGGGGGCGAGTGATGGCTACACCTTC | CAISEKNWGASDGYTF
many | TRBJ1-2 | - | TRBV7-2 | TGTGCCAGCAGCTTTTACGACTTGTATGGCTACACCTTC | CASSFYDLYGYTF
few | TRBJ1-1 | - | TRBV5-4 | TGTGCCAGCAGCTTGGTCCGGGCGAACACTGAAGCTTTCTTT | CASSLVRANTEAFF
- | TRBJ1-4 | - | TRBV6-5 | TGTGCCAGCAGTTACTATACAGGGTTGGGAAAACTGTTTTTT | CASSYYTGLGKLFF
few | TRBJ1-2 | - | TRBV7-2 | TGTGCCAGCAGCCCTGGGACTAACTATGGCTACACCTTC | CASSPGTNYGYTF
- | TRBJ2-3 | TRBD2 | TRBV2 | TGTGCCAGCAGAGCGGGAGGCCCCGCTACGCAGTATTTT | CASRAGGPATQYF
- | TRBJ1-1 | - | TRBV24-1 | TGTGCCACCAGTGAAAGCAGGAACACTGAAGCTTTCTTT | CATSESRNTEAFF
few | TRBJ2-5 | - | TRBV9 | TGTGCCAGCAGCGCTTACACGGGGGGCGGCGAGACCCAGTACTTC | CASSAYTGGGETQYF
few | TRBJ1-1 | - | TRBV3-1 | TGTGCCAGCAGCCACAGCTCTAGGGCTGAAGCTTTCTTT | CASSHSSRAEAFF
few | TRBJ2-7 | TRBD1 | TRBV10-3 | TGTGCCATCAGTGAAACGGGACAGATCCTATCCTACGAGCAGTACTTC | CAISETGQILSYEQYF
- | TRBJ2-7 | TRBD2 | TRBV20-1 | TGCAGTGCTAGAGATTTTCTAGCGGGGGCCCGGCAGTACTTC | CSARDFLAGARQYF
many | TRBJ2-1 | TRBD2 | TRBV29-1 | TGCAGCGCCGGCGGGGGACCCTACAATGAGCAGTTCTTC | CSAGGGPYNEQFF
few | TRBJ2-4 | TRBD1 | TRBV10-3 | TGTGCCATCAGTGCGAACAGGGGGGCCAAAAACATTCAGTACTTC | CAISANRGAKNIQYF
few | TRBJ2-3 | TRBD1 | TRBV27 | TGTGCCAGCAGTTCCCGACAGGGGACAAACACAGATACGCAGTATTTT | CASSSRQGTNTDTQYF
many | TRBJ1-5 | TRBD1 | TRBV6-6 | TGTGCCAGCAGTTATAGACAGGGGGACAATCAGCCCCAGCATTTT | CASSYRQGDNQPQHF
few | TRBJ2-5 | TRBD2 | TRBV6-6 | TGTGCCAGCAGTTACGATAGCGGGGGCCAAGAGACCCAGTACTTC | CASSYDSGGQETQYF
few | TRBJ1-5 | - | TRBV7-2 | TGTGCCAGCAGCCCCGTTAGGGACCAGCCCCAGCATTTT | CASSPVRDQPQHF
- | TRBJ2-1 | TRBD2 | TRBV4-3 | TGCGCCAGCAGCCAAGATCCAGCGGGAGTTGGCAATGAGCAGTTCTTC | CASSQDPAGVGNEQFF
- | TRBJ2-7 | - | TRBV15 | TGTGCCACCAGCAGAGGGGTTAACTACGAGCAGTACTTC | CATSRGVNYEQYF
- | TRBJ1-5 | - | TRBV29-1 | TGCAGCGTTGGACATAGCAATCAGCCCCAGCATTTT | CSVGHSNQPQHF
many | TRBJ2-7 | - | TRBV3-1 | TGTGCCAGCAGCCAAGCGCGGGAGCAGTACTTC | CASSQAREQYF
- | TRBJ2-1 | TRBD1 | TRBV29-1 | TGCAGCGCCCATGCGCTGTCAGGGGGCCTTGAGCAGTTCTTC | CSAHALSGGLEQFF
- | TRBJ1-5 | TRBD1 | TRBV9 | TGTGCCAGCAGTAAGGGGGCCAATCAGCCCCAGCATTTT | CASSKGANQPQHF
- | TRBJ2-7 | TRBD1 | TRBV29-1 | TGCAGCGCCACAGACGGGACAGGGGACGAGCAGTACTTC | CSATDGTGDEQYF
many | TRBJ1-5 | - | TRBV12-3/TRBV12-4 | TGTGCCAGCACCTTTTTAGGGGGGGGCAATCAGCCCCAGCATTTT | CASTFLGGGNQPQHF
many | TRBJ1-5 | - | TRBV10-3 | TGTGCCATCAGTGAGAGGGGGGGCGATCAGCCCCAGCATTTT | CAISERGGDQPQHF